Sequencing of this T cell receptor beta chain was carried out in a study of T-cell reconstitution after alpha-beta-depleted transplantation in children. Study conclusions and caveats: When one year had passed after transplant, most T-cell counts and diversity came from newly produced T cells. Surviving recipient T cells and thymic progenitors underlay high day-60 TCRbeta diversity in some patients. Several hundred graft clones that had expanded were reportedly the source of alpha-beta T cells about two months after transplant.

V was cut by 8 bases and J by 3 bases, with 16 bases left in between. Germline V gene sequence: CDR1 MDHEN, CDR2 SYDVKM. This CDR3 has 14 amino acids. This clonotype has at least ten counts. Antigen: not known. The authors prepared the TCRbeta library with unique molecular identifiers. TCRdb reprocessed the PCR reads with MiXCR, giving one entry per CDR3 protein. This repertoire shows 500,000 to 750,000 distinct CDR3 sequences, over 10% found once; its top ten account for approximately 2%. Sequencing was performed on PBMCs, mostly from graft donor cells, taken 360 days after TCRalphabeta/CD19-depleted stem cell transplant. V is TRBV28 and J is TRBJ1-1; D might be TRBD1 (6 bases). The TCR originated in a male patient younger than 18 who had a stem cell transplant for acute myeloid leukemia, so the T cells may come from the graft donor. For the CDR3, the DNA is TGTGCCAGCCTACTCTCCGGGACACACACTGAAGCTTTCTTT. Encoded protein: CASLLSGTHTEAFF.